The entry below describes one T cell receptor (beta chain). This sample is part of a study of long-term antiretroviral therapy in people with HIV. Survey-level immunoSEQ v3.0 assays were run. For every sample, sequencing targeted roughly 35,000-50,000 T-cell genomes. The data were produced by immunoSEQ multiplex PCR, yet TCRdb's version contains in-frame clones alone and is incomplete. The sample has some 20,000 clones; over 75% are singletons. The TCR originated in a woman aged 40 to 49 with HIV. Material: unsorted PBMCs, obtained at the start of antiretroviral therapy, before treatment.

CDR3 sequence reads: CASSNRYGYTF. The DNA of the CDR3 is TGTGCCAGCAGTAACCGCTATGGCTACACCTTC. V and J are TRBV28 and TRBJ1-2, with D unresolved. Germline V gives CDR1 MDHEN, CDR2 SYDVKM. The length of the CDR3 is 11 residues. V gave up 5 bases and J gave up 4 bases, with 5 bases separating them.